One sample yielded the 30 T cell receptor beta chains listed below, sequenced in a study of blood T cell repertoires in COVID-19. Profiling relied on immunoSEQ multiplex PCR, and the TCRdb table lists in-frame clones only, not all of them. The table lists approximately 180,000 clones, 85% to 90% of them singletons. Material for sequencing was PBMCs or T cells enriched from blood (not recorded which). These receptors were obtained from a woman in her forties with acute COVID-19.

The chain uses TRBV12-3 or TRBV12-4 and TRBJ1-1; D gene ambiguous. The CDR3 loop spans 12 amino acids. The germline V and J ends were trimmed by 8 bases and 0 bases, with 7 bases remaining between them. As DNA, the CDR3 is TGTGCCAGCGCCGGGGTGAACACTGAAGCTTTCTTT. As protein: CASAGVNTEAFF.

The chain joins TRBV6-5 to TRBJ2-2; D unclear. The CDR3 has 14 residues. The germline V gene has CDR1 MNHEY and CDR2 SVGAGI. Trimming stripped 2 bases from V and 2 bases from J, with 6 bases between. The CDR3 DNA reads TGTGCCAGCAGTTACGGCCGCAACACCGGGGAGCTGTTTTTT. It codes for CASSYGRNTGELFF.

The sample holds one count of this clone. The V call is TRBV10-1, the J call TRBJ2-1; 9 bases are a match to TRBD1. There are 14 residues in the CDR3. With 6 bases clipped from V and 8 bases from J, the junction kept 8 bases outside the gene matches. Germline V gene lookup returns CDR1 WNHNN and CDR2 SYGVQD (reference sequence). The CDR3 here is CASSPGQGRDEQFF. The CDR3 DNA reads as TGCGCCAGCAGCCCGGGACAGGGTAGGGATGAGCAGTTCTTC.

V is TRBV18 and J is TRBJ2-5; TRBD1 is a possible D gene (6 bases). Per germline, CDR1 KGHSH and CDR2 LQKENI. The CDR3 is 16 residues long. Trimming removed 3 bases at V and 3 bases at J, with 17 bases between. CDR3 in amino acids: CASSPGSGAAKETQYF. In DNA form, the CDR3 reads TGTGCCAGCTCACCGGGATCAGGGGCAGCGAAAGAGACCCAGTACTTC.

The genes are TRBV30 and TRBJ2-1; D may be TRBD1 (6 bases). Per the germline V gene, CDR1 is GTSNPN and CDR2 is SVGIG (reference sequence). The CDR3 spans 14 residues. Trimming took off 3 bases at V and 4 bases at J, with 13 bases between the two ends. As DNA, the CDR3 is TGTGCCTGGAGAACAGGGAACCGTTACAATGAGCAGTTCTTC. Protein product: CAWRTGNRYNEQFF. Complete variable domain (other parts from reference TRBV30 and TRBJ2-1): SQTIHQWPATLVQPVGSPLSLECTVEGTSNPNLYWYRQAAGRGLQLLFYSVGIGQISSEVPQNLSASRPQDRQFILSSKKLLLSDSGFYLCAWRTGNRYNEQFFGPGTRLTVL.

A single count supports this clone. The chain combines TRBV28 with TRBJ1-5; D perhaps matches TRBD1 (5 bases). This CDR3 has 15 amino acids. Germline-derived CDR1 and CDR2 are MDHEN and SYDVKM. V gave up 9 bases and J gave up 3 bases, with 18 bases separating them. Written as DNA, the CDR3 is TGTGCCAGTAGAACTGGGCAGGGCCTCAATCAGCCCCAGCATTTT. This sequence encodes CASRTGQGLNQPQHF.

The V call is TRBV28, the J call TRBJ1-5, with 11 bases lining up with TRBD1. The CDR3 loop spans 17 amino acids. V lost 4 bases and J lost 0; bases outside the gene matches: 5. Germline values: CDR1 MDHEN, CDR2 SYDVKM. This chain's CDR3 is CASSYGQGAGSNQPQHF. CDR3 DNA: TGTGCCAGCAGTTACGGACAGGGGGCCGGTAGCAATCAGCCCCAGCATTTT.

This rearrangement joins TRBV27 to TRBJ2-4; D is possibly TRBD1 (6 bases). V lost 9 bases and J lost 0, with 12 bases in between. CDR3 length: 14 residues. Germline CDR1 is MNHEY and CDR2 is SMNVEV (reference sequence). The CDR3 spells CASGTREAKNIQYF. The CDR3 coding sequence is TGTGCCAGTGGGACAAGAGAAGCCAAAAACATTCAGTACTTC.

The genes are TRBV2 and TRBJ2-5; 10 nucleotides agree with TRBD2. The CDR3 is 16 amino acids. V lost 5 bases and J lost 5; bases outside the gene matches: 11. CDR1 and CDR2 (germline): SNHLY, FYNNEI. CDR3 sequence: CASSRSASGGAETQYF. The CDR3 DNA is TGTGCCAGCAGTCGGTCGGCCAGCGGGGGGGCTGAGACCCAGTACTTC.

This chain links TRBV19 with TRBJ2-1, with D maybe TRBD2 (5 bases). The CDR3 is 12 residues long. Trimming took off 6 bases at V and 2 bases at J, with 5 bases between the two ends. From germline, CDR1 is LNHDA and CDR2 SQIVND (reference sequence). DNA of the CDR3: TGTGCCAGTAGCGGGACCTACAATGAGCAGTTCTTC. It specifies CASSGTYNEQFF.

V and J are TRBV5-4 and TRBJ2-7; 10 positions match TRBD1. V was pared by 4 bases and J by 4 bases, with 5 bases of the junction left unmatched. The CDR3 has 14 amino acids. Germline CDR1 reads SGHNT; CDR2 reads YYREEE (reference sequence). The CDR3 DNA is TGTGCCAGCAGCCTGGGACAGGGGTTTTACGAGCAGTACTTC. This encodes CASSLGQGFYEQYF.

The rearrangement joins TRBV6-5 to TRBJ1-4; D possibly corresponds to TRBD1 (6 bases). Trimming pared 8 bases from V and 8 bases from J, leaving 18 bases between. This CDR3 contains 14 residues. The germline gives CDR1 MNHEY, CDR2 SVGAGI. The CDR3 DNA follows: TGTGCCAGCTCACGAGGGGGGGGCGAGGAAAAACTGTTTTTT. It yields the protein CASSRGGGEEKLFF.

V is TRBV19 and J is TRBJ2-7, with TRBD1 identical over 7 bases. V shed 5 bases, J shed 3 bases, and the junction held 7 bases outside the gene matches. Germline CDR1 and CDR2: LNHDA and SQIVND (reference sequence). This CDR3 has 14 residues. The CDR3, as DNA: TGTGCCAGTAGTCCGGGACAGAAGATCTACGAGCAGTACTTC. It is translated as CASSPGQKIYEQYF.

This sequence joins TRBV28 and TRBJ1-2, with TRBD1 identical over 11 bases. The CDR3 consists of 14 residues. Germline V lookup: CDR1 MDHEN, CDR2 SYDVKM. CDR3 in amino acids: CAIGQGAPLGGYTF. In nucleotides, the CDR3 is TGTGCTATCGGACAGGGGGCACCCTTGGGAGGCTACACCTTC.

This clone was picked up one time. The V and J genes are TRBV4-1 and TRBJ2-1; TRBD2 matches at 8 bases. The CDR3 has 16 amino acids. V shed 0 bases and J 4 bases; nucleotides not matched to a gene: 5. Germline CDR1 reads MGHRA; CDR2 reads YSYEKL. CDR3 residues: CASSQDTRGGYNEQFF. The CDR3 DNA follows: TGCGCCAGCAGCCAAGATACCCGCGGGGGGTACAATGAGCAGTTCTTC.

The chain is built from TRBV6-5 and TRBJ1-6, with TRBD1 identical over 8 bases. In germline, CDR1 is MNHEY, CDR2 SVGAGI. This CDR3 spans 14 amino acids. V lost 6 bases, J lost 8 bases, and 6 bases stayed unmatched. The CDR3 spells CASSRQGKDSPLHF. The CDR3 nucleotides are TGTGCCAGCAGCCGACAGGGGAAGGATTCACCCCTCCACTTT.

The chain couples TRBV19 to TRBJ1-5; perhaps TRBD1 as D (6 bases). Germline V gene sequence: CDR1 LNHDA, CDR2 SQIVND (reference sequence). The CDR3 consists of 15 residues. Trimming cost V 5 bases and J 1 base, with 12 bases left between them. The CDR3 DNA follows: TGTGCCAGTAGTTGGACAGTTTTCAGCAATCAGCCCCAGCATTTT. It yields the protein CASSWTVFSNQPQHF.

The chain couples TRBV2 to TRBJ2-2; 8 nucleotides align to TRBD2. After removal of 7 bases from V and 4 bases from J, the junction contained 8 bases not matched to a gene. The CDR3 loop spans 15 amino acids. Per germline, CDR1 SNHLY and CDR2 FYNNEI. CDR3 DNA sequence: TGTGCCAGCATGCCCTCTAGCGGGCGCACCGGGGAGCTGTTTTTT. Amino acids: CASMPSSGRTGELFF.

This clone appeared a single time. The chain joins TRBV3-1 (or the pseudogene TRBV3-2) to TRBJ2-3, with 10 bases aligning to TRBD2. Per germline, CDR1 LGHDT and CDR2 YNNKEL (reference sequence). The CDR3 extends over 16 amino acids. After removal of 0 bases from V and 7 bases from J, the junction contained 7 bases not matched to a gene. In DNA, the CDR3 is TGTGCCAGCAGCCAAGATCCGAGTAGCGGGAGGTATACGCAGTATTTT. This translates into CASSQDPSSGRYTQYF.

V usage is TRBV5-6 and J usage is TRBJ2-7; 8 bases are shared with TRBD1. This CDR3 is 17 amino acids long. Trimming cost V 0 bases and J 0 bases; bases outside gene matches: 8. CDR1 is SGHDT and CDR2 is YYEEEE in the germline V gene. In DNA form, the CDR3 reads TGTGCCAGCAGCTTGGGGCCGGACAGGGCATACTCCTACGAGCAGTACTTC. Translated, it gives CASSLGPDRAYSYEQYF.

V gene TRBV13 combines with J gene TRBJ1-2, with a possible D match to TRBD1 (6 bases). This CDR3 contains 15 residues. Trimming took off 2 bases at V and 4 bases at J, with 14 bases between the two ends. Germline CDR1 reads PRHDT; CDR2 reads FYEKMQ (reference sequence). CDR3 residues: CASSLTGSYVYGYTF. The CDR3 region has the DNA TGTGCCAGCAGCTTAACAGGGTCCTATGTCTATGGCTACACCTTC.

This chain joins TRBV10-2 and TRBJ2-7, with 8 bases identical to TRBD2. In germline, CDR1 is WSHSY, CDR2 SAAADI. J was trimmed by 0 bases and V by 8 bases; bases with no gene match: 15. The CDR3 has 17 amino acids. CDR3 amino acids: CASRLAGSHLSSYEQYF. In DNA form, the CDR3 reads TGCGCCAGCCGGCTAGCGGGCAGCCATCTGAGCTCCTACGAGCAGTACTTC.

This chain connects TRBV19 to TRBJ2-7; TRBD2 aligns across 11 bases. CDR3 length: 16 amino acids. The germline gives CDR1 LNHDA, CDR2 SQIVND (reference sequence). V gave up 1 base and J gave up 2 bases; unmatched junction bases: 4. Here the CDR3 reads CASSIAPSGGPYEQYF. For the CDR3, the DNA is TGTGCCAGTAGTATAGCCCCTAGCGGGGGGCCCTACGAGCAGTACTTC.

The CDR3 bases are TGTGCCACCAGTCCTAGCGGGGCGAACACCGGGGAGCTGTTTTTT. This sequence encodes CATSPSGANTGELFF. V usage is TRBV15 and J usage is TRBJ2-2; 9 bases map to TRBD2. The CDR3 length is 15 residues. V lost 6 bases and J lost 0; bases outside the gene matches: 2. CDR1 is LNHNV, CDR2 YYDKDF, per germline (reference sequence).

The chain links TRBV27 to TRBJ2-3, with D unresolved. This CDR3 has 14 amino acids. Trimming took off 2 bases at V and 4 bases at J, with 10 bases between the two ends. Germline V gene sequence: CDR1 MNHEY, CDR2 SMNVEV (reference sequence). This CDR3 reads CASSLLPTADTQYF. The DNA of the CDR3 is TGTGCCAGCAGTTTACTACCCACGGCAGATACGCAGTATTTT.

The chain carries TRBV12-3 or TRBV12-4 and TRBJ2-2; 7 positions match TRBD1. The CDR3 extends over 13 amino acids. V lost 8 bases to trimming and J lost 6 bases; unmatched junction nucleotides: 6. For the CDR3, the DNA is TGTGCCAGCCAAGAGACAGGGCCCGGGGAGCTGTTTTTT. Translated, it gives CASQETGPGELFF.

V is TRBV6-1 and J is TRBJ2-4; D possibly corresponds to TRBD2 (7 bases). Trimming removed 0 bases at V and 9 bases at J, with 18 bases between. Germline-derived CDR1 and CDR2 are MNHNS and SASEGT. CDR3 length equals 16 residues. In nucleotides, the CDR3 is TGTGCCAGCAGTGAAGCGCACGGGGGGCGAATCGGCATTCAGTACTTC. It translates to CASSEAHGGRIGIQYF.

This chain joins TRBV11-1 and TRBJ2-3, with a possible D match to TRBD2 (5 bases). The CDR3 runs 14 residues. With 2 bases removed from V and 2 bases from J, the gap between germline ends came to 8 bases. Germline CDR1 and CDR2: SGHAT and FQDESV (reference sequence). The CDR3 sequence is CASSLSRATDTQYF. The CDR3 DNA sequence: TGTGCCAGCAGCTTATCGAGGGCCACAGATACGCAGTATTTT. The entire variable domain, with the rest obtained from reference TRBV11-1 and TRBJ2-3, is as follows: EAEVAQSPRYKITEKSQAVAFWCDPISGHATLYWYRQILGQGPELLVQFQDESVVDDSQLPKDRFSAERLKGVDSTLKIQPAELGDSAMYLCASSLSRATDTQYFGPGTRLTVL.

With regard to this clone: An end of the junction does not agree with germline; a read error may underlie this. The genes are TRBV18 and TRBJ2-1; 11 bases fit TRBD2. The CDR3 is 15 residues long. Germline lookup yields CDR1 KGHSH and CDR2 LQKENI. The CDR3 region is CASSPLAGANNEQFF. The CDR3 DNA is TGTGCCAGCTCCCCACTAGCGGGAGCGAACAATGAGCAGTTCTTC.

The V call is TRBV3-1 (or the pseudogene TRBV3-2), the J call TRBJ2-7; the D is unclear. Germline assignment: CDR1 LGHDT and CDR2 YNNKEL (reference sequence). The CDR3 totals 14 residues. Trimming cost V 4 bases and J 6 bases, with 16 bases left between them. CDR3 amino acids: CASSPTWSSGEQYF. The CDR3 bases are TGTGCCAGCAGCCCCACCTGGTCTTCCGGCGAGCAGTACTTC.